This entry concerns a single TCR beta chain. Its target is not known. The V and J ends lost 5 bases and 7 bases respectively, with 24 bases between them. This CDR3 is built from 16 residues. CDR1 is MNHEY, CDR2 SVGEGT, per germline. These data come from a study of T cell responses to AZD1222 COVID-19 vaccine. General study points: At 160-218 and 743-854, vaccine-associated CD4 TCRs were dominant, and they spanned spike.

The method was immunoSEQ multiplex PCR; TCRdb's version includes in-frame clones alone and lacks a portion of them. The repertoire holds around 95,000 clones, with 85% to 90% as singletons. This TCR came from an adult in good health. The source was peripheral blood, collected on day 0 of AZD1222 vaccination. J is TRBJ2-7 and V is TRBV6-2 or TRBV6-3; D may be TRBD1 (7 bases). CDR3 in DNA: TGTGCCAGCAGTATGAGGACCCAGGGGGGACCCGGGGAGCAGTACTTC. It specifies CASSMRTQGGPGEQYF.